This T cell receptor (beta chain) derives from a study of T cells in Graves' hyperthyroidism and ophthalmopathy. Study in general: Peripheral blood specimens were obtained at initial diagnosis, prior to any treatment.

CDR3 length equals 14 residues. CDR1 is LGHNA, CDR2 YSLEER, per germline. The V and J ends lost 0 bases and 8 bases respectively, with 13 bases between them. This clonotype turned up a few times. Regions amplified from RNA transcripts were the TCR beta CDR3 regions. HTBI primers were used for first-round RT-PCR of the TCR CDR3. TCRdb reanalysed the multiplex PCR reads using MiXCR and keeps one entry per CDR3 protein. The data contain some 500,000 distinct CDR3 sequences, roughly a sixth of them singletons. Ophthalmopathy patients had moderate-to-severe active disease, CAS ≥3, NOSPECS ≥4, and disease duration under 3 months.

This sequence joins TRBV4-3 and TRBJ1-1; D not resolved. The origin of this receptor is a woman aged 30 to 39 with Graves' ophthalmopathy. What was sequenced was blood. The CDR3 nucleotides are TGCGCCAGCAGCCAAGATTCGGGAACAGAAGAAGCTTTCTTT. It specifies CASSQDSGTEEAFF.